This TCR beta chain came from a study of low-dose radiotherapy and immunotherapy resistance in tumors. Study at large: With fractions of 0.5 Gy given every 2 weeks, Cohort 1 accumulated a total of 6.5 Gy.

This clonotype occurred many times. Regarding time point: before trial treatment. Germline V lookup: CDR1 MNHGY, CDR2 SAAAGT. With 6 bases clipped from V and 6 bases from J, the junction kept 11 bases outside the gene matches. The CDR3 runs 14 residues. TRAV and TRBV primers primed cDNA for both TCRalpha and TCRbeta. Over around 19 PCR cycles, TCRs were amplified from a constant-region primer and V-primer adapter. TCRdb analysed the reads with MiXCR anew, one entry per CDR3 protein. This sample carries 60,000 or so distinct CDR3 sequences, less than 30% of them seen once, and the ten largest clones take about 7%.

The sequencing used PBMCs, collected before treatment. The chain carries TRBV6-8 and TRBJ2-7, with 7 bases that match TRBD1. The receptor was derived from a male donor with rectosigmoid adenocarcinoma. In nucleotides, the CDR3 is TGTGCCAGCAGAAGGGGACAGTTCGCGGTCGAGCAGTACTTC. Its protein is CASRRGQFAVEQYF.